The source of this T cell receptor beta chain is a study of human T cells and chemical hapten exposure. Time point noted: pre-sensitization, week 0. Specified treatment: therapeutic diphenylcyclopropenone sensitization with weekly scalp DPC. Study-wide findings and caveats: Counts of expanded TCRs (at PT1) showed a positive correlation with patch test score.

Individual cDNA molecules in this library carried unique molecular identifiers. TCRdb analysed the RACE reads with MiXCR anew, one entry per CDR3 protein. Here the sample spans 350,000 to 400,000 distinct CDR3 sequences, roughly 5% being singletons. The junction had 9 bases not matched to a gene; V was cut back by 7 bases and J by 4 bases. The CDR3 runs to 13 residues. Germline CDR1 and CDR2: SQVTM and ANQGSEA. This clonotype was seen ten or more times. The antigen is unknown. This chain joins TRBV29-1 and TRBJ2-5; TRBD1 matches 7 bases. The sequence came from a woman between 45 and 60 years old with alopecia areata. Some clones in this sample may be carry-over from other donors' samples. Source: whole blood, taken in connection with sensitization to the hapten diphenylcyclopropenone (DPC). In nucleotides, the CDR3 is TGCAGCGACCTTGAAGGGGGCGGAGAGACCCAGTACTTC. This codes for CSDLEGGGETQYF.